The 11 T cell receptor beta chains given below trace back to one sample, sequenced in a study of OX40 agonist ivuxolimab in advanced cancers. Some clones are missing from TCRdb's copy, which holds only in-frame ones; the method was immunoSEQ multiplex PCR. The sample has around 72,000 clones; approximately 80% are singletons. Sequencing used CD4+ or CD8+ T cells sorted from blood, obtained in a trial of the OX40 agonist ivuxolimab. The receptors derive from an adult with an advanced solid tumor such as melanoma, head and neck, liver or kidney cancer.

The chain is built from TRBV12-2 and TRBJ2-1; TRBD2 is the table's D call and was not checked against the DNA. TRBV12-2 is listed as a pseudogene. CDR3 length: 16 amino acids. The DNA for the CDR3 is TGTGCAAGTCGCTTAGCGACCAGCGGGGGGGCGGGTGAGCAGTTCTTC. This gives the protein CASRLATSGGAGEQFF.

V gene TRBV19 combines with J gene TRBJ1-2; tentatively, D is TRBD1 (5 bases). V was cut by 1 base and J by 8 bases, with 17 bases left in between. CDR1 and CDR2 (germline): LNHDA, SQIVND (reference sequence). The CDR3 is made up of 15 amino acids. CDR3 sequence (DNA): TGTGCCAGTAGTATAGCGGCAGGGAAGGAATACGGCTACACCTTC. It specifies CASSIAAGKEYGYTF.

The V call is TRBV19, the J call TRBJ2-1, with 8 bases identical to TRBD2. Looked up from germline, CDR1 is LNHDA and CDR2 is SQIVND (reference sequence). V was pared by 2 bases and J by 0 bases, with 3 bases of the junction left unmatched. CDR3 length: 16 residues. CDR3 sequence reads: CASSISGTSSYNEQFF. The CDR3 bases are TGTGCCAGTAGTATAAGCGGGACTAGCTCCTACAATGAGCAGTTCTTC.

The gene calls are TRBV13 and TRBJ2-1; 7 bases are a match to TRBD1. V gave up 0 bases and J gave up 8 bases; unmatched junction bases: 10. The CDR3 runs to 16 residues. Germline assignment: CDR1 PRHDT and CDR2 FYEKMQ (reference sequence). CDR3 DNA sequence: TGTGCCAGCAGCTTAGGCCGAGGGGGCCTTCCCGATGAGCAGTTCTTC. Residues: CASSLGRGGLPDEQFF.

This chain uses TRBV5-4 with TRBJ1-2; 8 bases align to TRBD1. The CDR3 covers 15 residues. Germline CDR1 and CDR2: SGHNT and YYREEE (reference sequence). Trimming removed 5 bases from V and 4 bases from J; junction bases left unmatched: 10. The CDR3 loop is CASSSSTGAVYGYTF. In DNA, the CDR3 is TGTGCCAGCAGTTCATCGACAGGGGCAGTCTATGGCTACACCTTC.

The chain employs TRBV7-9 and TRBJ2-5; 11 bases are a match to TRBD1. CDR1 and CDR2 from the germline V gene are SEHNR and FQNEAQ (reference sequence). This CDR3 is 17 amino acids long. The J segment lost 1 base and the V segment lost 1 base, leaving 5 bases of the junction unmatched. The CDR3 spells CASSLVGQGAFQETQYF. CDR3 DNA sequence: TGTGCCAGCAGCTTAGTCGGACAGGGGGCCTTCCAAGAGACCCAGTACTTC.

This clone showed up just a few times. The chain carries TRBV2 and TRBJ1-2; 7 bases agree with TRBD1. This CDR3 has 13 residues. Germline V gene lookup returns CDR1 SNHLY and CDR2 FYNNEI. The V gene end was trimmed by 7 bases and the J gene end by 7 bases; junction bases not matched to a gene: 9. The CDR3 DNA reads TGTGCCAGCAATCAGGGGGAAGCGCGTGGCTACACCTTC. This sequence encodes CASNQGEARGYTF.

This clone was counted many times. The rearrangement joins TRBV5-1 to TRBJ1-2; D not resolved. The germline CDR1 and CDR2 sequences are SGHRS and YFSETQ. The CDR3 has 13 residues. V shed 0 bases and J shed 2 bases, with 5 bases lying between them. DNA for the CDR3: TGCGCCAGCAGCTTGGATCAGAACTATGGCTACACCTTC. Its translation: CASSLDQNYGYTF.

CDR3 protein: CASSIPETQEQFF. In nucleotides, the CDR3 is TGTGCCAGCAGCATCCCGGAAACTCAAGAGCAGTTCTTC. The chain recombines TRBV11-3 with TRBJ2-1; D uncertain. V was trimmed by 5 bases and J by 10 bases, leaving 15 bases between them. Germline V CDR1 and CDR2: SGHNT, YENEEA. This CDR3 region has 13 residues.

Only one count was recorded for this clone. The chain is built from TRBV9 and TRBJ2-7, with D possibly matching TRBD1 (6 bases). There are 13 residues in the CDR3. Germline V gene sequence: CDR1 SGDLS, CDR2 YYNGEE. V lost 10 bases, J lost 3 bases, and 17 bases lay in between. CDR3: CARAGRTDYEQYV. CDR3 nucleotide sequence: TGTGCCCGAGCAGGTAGGACAGACTACGAGCAGTACGTC.

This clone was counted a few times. The CDR3 bases are TGTGCCAGCAGCGGGCTAGGACAGGGGGCGAGTCAAGAGACCCAGTACTTC. Translating it yields CASSGLGQGASQETQYF. The genes are TRBV5-6 and TRBJ2-5, with 11 bases fitting TRBD1. Germline V gives CDR1 SGHDT, CDR2 YYEEEE. The CDR3 covers 17 residues. Trimming at V came to 4 bases and at J to 2 bases, leaving 10 bases not matched to a gene. Together with reference TRBV5-6 and TRBJ2-5, the CDR3 gives the full variable domain: DAGVTQSPTHLIKTRGQQVTLRCSPKSGHDTVSWYQQALGQGPQFIFQYYEEEERQRGNFPDRFSGHQFPNYSSELNVNALLLGDSALYLCASSGLGQGASQETQYFGPGTRLLVL.